This record looks at one T cell receptor beta chain sequence and its context. Its antigen is currently unknown. Each of the CD4+ naive, central memory, regulatory and stem cell-like memory populations was sorted via CD45RO/CCR7/CD25/CD127/CD95/CD27. This sample is part of a study of beta chain features in type 1 diabetes. This CDR3 region has 15 residues. With 1 base removed from V and 11 bases from J, the gap between germline ends came to 18 bases. Germline CDR1 reads SGHTA; CDR2 reads FQGNSA. Investigators reverse transcribed all isolated RNA, so they sequenced expressed TCRB transcripts. TCRdb's copy holds only in-frame clones and misses some; the assay was immunoSEQ multiplex PCR. The data show about 900,000 clones, roughly a sixth seen once. Findings of the study overall: Naive, central memory and Treg TCRB repertoires seemed to resemble each other more closely in patients than they did in healthy donors.

The TCR originated in a woman younger than 30 in good health. The sequenced material came from naive CD4+ T cells from blood. The V call is TRBV7-2, the J call TRBJ1-5; the D gene is possibly TRBD1 (5 bases). The CDR3 nucleotides are TGTGCCAGCAGCTTAGGAGGGGTCGGAAAGATGACCCAGCATTTT. It yields the protein CASSLGGVGKMTQHF.